The clone carrying this TCR beta chain was counted a single time. The antigen remains undetermined. These data originate in a study of Ad26.COV2.S vaccination and SARS-CoV-2 variants. As for treatment: over 15 received Ad26.COV2.S at low or high dose, single or two shots; 5 received placebo; per-sample allocation not given. Sampling was performed 63 days after the first vaccine or placebo injection. Study-wide findings and caveats: Analytic work on TCR breadth and depth might have understated the full extent of total T cell responses.

Trimming stripped 6 bases from V and 3 bases from J, with 8 bases between. The CDR3 is 13 residues long. Germline V gene sequence: CDR1 MGHDK, CDR2 SYGVNS. The protocol was immunoSEQ multiplex PCR, while the TCRdb copy is restricted to in-frame clones and leaves out a portion. This sample yields about 480,000 clones, of which around 90% are seen a single time; about 13% belongs to the top ten. The source is a person between 18 and 65 years old who received the Ad26.COV2.S COVID-19 vaccine or a placebo. The chain carries TRBV25-1 and TRBJ2-2; a possible D gene is TRBD2 (6 bases). The sequencing used peripheral blood, collected in a trial of Ad26.COV2.S vaccine versus placebo. The CDR3 nucleotides read TGTGCCAGCAGCCGGGACTACACCGGGGAGCTGTTTTTT. Encoded protein: CASSRDYTGELFF.